Listed below are T cell receptor beta chains from one sample, sequenced in a study of T cell changes during pregnancy in multiple sclerosis. TCRdb's copy holds only in-frame clones and misses some; the assay was immunoSEQ multiplex PCR. The top ten hold 3.5% to 4.5% of the sample, which has fewer than 95,000 clones, around 93% seen once. Sample: peripheral blood, taken in the first trimester of pregnancy. The source of these receptors is a female donor with multiple sclerosis, enrolled in a pregnancy study. Each CDR3 is given with its conserved first and last residue. A D gene is named only where the DNA matches it firmly. Clone size is stated in some rows and not others, as once, few, many or a class when expanded.

v_gene	d_gene	abundance	j_gene	CDR3nt	CDR3aa
TRBV13	TRBD1	.	TRBJ2-7	TGTGCCAGCAGCTTCGACAGGGGGAGCTACGAGCAGTACTTC	CASSFDRGSYEQYF
TRBV7-9	TRBD1	.	TRBJ1-1	TGTGCCAGCAGCTTAGTGGGACAGATGAACACTGAAGCTTTCTTT	CASSLVGQMNTEAFF
TRBV5-4	TRBD2	.	TRBJ2-1	TGTGCCAGCAGCTACGCGGGAGGGGGAGGTAATGAGCAGTTCTTC	CASSYAGGGGNEQFF
TRBV19	TRBD1	.	TRBJ2-7	TGTGCCAGTAGGATAACAGGGGGCGGCTACGAGCAGTACTTC	CASRITGGGYEQYF
TRBV7-3	TRBD1	once	TRBJ2-1	TGTGCCAGCAGCATGGGAACAGGGGGAAGGGATGAGCAGTTCTTC	CASSMGTGGRDEQFF
TRBV6-4	TRBD1	.	TRBJ1-6	TGTGCCAGCAGTGCAATGACAGGGAAGAATTCACCCCTCCACTTT	CASSAMTGKNSPLHF
TRBV4-1	.	.	TRBJ2-2	TGCGCCAGCAGCCAAACCGACACATTGAACACCGGGGAGCTGTTTTTT	CASSQTDTLNTGELFF
TRBV2	.	once	TRBJ1-2	TGTGCCAGCAGTGAAGCCCTCTATGGCTACACCTTC	CASSEALYGYTF
TRBV18	.	.	TRBJ1-1	TGTGCCAGCTCACCTACCTTAGGGGCCACTGAAGCTTTCTTT	CASSPTLGATEAFF
TRBV11-2	.	once	TRBJ1-2	TGTGCCAGCAGCTCGACCCCGGGGGATGGCTACACCTTC	CASSSTPGDGYTF
TRBV5-1	TRBD1	once	TRBJ2-5	TGCGCCAGCAGGGGGACAGGGTCAGAGACCCAGTACTTC	CASRGTGSETQYF
TRBV6-6	.	.	TRBJ1-1	TGTGCCAGCAGTATTCAAAACACTGAAGCTTTCTTT	CASSIQNTEAFF
TRBV7-2	.	.	TRBJ1-2	TGTGCCAGCAGCTTAGGTGGCGGGCCGGGATTGAGCTATGGCTACACCTTC	CASSLGGGPGLSYGYTF
TRBV15	.	.	TRBJ2-3	TGTGCCACCAGTCTGACAGATACGCAGTATTTT	CATSLTDTQYF
TRBV29-1	.	.	TRBJ1-1	TGCAGCGTCATTGCAGGGAACACTGAAGCTTTCTTT	CSVIAGNTEAFF
TRBV5-5	TRBD1	.	TRBJ1-1	TGTGCCAGCAGCACCGGACAGGGGAGGGCTGAAGCTTTCTTT	CASSTGQGRAEAFF
TRBV6-6	.	.	TRBJ1-1	TGTGCCAGCAGTTACACAGGGTCACGGACTGAAGCTTTCTTT	CASSYTGSRTEAFF
TRBV2	.	.	TRBJ1-3	TGTGCCCGCCTCGCGGGGCCTGGAAACACCATATATTTT	CARLAGPGNTIYF
TRBV18	.	.	TRBJ1-3	TGTGCCAGCTCACCGTCGGGGGACTCTGGAAACACCATATATTTT	CASSPSGDSGNTIYF
TRBV7-9	TRBD1	once	TRBJ1-1	TGTGCCAGCAGCTTAACCGGGACAGATAAAGATGAAGCTTTCTTT	CASSLTGTDKDEAFF
TRBV10-1	TRBD1	.	TRBJ2-1	TGCGCCAGCAGCGGACAGGGGGATATAGATGAGCAGTTCTTC	CASSGQGDIDEQFF
TRBV5-1	TRBD2	.	TRBJ2-2	TGCGCCAGCAGCTTGCGGCTAGCGGTGAACACCGGGGAGCTGTTTTTT	CASSLRLAVNTGELFF
TRBV4-1	TRBD1	.	TRBJ1-4	TGCGCCAGCAGCCAAGATGGGACAGGGTGGATTGAAAAACTGTTTTTT	CASSQDGTGWIEKLFF
TRBV4-1	.	.	TRBJ1-2	TGCGCCAGCAGCCAAGGTCCCACCTTGGAGTATGGCTACACCTTC	CASSQGPTLEYGYTF
TRBV7-9	.	.	TRBJ1-2	TGTGCCAGCAGCCCCCAGGGACTCCCCCGAGGGTATGGCTACACCTTC	CASSPQGLPRGYGYTF
TRBV5-6	TRBD1	.	TRBJ1-2	TGTGCCAGCAGTCCCGGGACAGTGGACTATGGCTACACCTTC	CASSPGTVDYGYTF
TRBV18	.	.	TRBJ1-1	TGTGCCAGCTCACCACCGAACAGGAACATGAACACTGAAGCTTTCTTT	CASSPPNRNMNTEAFF
TRBV5-4	.	once	TRBJ1-1	TGTGCCAGCAGCCGATCCGGGACAGAAGCTTTCTTT	CASSRSGTEAFF
TRBV9	.	.	TRBJ1-1	TGTGCCAGCAGCCCACTGGGCCAAGAAGCTTTCTTT	CASSPLGQEAFF
TRBV13	TRBD1	once	TRBJ2-7	TGTGCCAGCAGCACCGGGACAGGAGGCCAAAAGCACTTC	CASSTGTGGQKHF
TRBV19	TRBD2	.	TRBJ2-1	TGTGCCAGTAGTATATGGGGGGGCTCCTACAATGAGCAGTTCTTC	CASSIWGGSYNEQFF
TRBV5-1	TRBD2	once	TRBJ2-3	TGCGCCAGCAGCCCCCTCGGGACTAGTGGAGATACGCAGTATTTT	CASSPLGTSGDTQYF
TRBV2	TRBD1	.	TRBJ1-1	TGTGCCAGCGTCAGACAGGGGTTGAACACTGAAGCTTTCTTT	CASVRQGLNTEAFF
TRBV7-2	.	.	TRBJ2-5	TGTGCCAGCAGCGACAACCTGGGGCCAGAGACCCAGTACTTC	CASSDNLGPETQYF
TRBV6-1	TRBD1	.	TRBJ1-2	TGTGCCAGCAGTGAAGGGACAGGGGCCTCCTATGGCTACACCTTC	CASSEGTGASYGYTF
TRBV5-1	.	.	TRBJ2-7	TGCGCCAGCAGCTTGGACCCTATCTACGAGCAGTACTTC	CASSLDPIYEQYF
TRBV7-6	TRBD1	.	TRBJ2-7	TGTGCCAGCAGCTTAGTTCAGGAAGGGACAGCAACCTACGAGCAGTACTTC	CASSLVQEGTATYEQYF
TRBV7-6	.	.	TRBJ1-1	TGTGCCAGCAGCTTAGGAGGAGCGGACACTGAAGCTTTCTTT	CASSLGGADTEAFF
TRBV11-2	TRBD1	.	TRBJ1-3	TGTGCCAGCAGCTTCGGACAGGCTGGTGGAAACACCATATATTTT	CASSFGQAGGNTIYF
TRBV2	.	.	TRBJ1-5	TGTGCCAGCAGGGCAGACGGGAGCGAGGTGCAGCCCCAGCATTTT	CASRADGSEVQPQHF
TRBV25-1	TRBD1	.	TRBJ2-7	TGTGCCAGCAGGGGACCCGGGACAGGGAACGGCGAGCAGTACTTC	CASRGPGTGNGEQYF
TRBV7-2	TRBD1	once	TRBJ2-7	TGTGCCAGCAGCCTCACCACAGGGGGCTACGAGCAGTACTTC	CASSLTTGGYEQYF
TRBV19	TRBD1	.	TRBJ2-6	TGTGCCAGTAGTATCTCGGCAGGGGGCGTCCTGACTTTC	CASSISAGGVLTF
TRBV2	TRBD1	.	TRBJ1-6	TGTGCCAGCAGTGATTGGACAGGGCCTAATTCACCCCTCCACTTT	CASSDWTGPNSPLHF
TRBV5-1	.	.	TRBJ1-2	TGCGCCAGCAGCTTGGACAGGCTGGGTGGCTACACCTTC	CASSLDRLGGYTF
TRBV5-6	TRBD1	.	TRBJ2-7	TGTGCCAGCAGCTCCGGGACAGCCTACGAGCAGTACTTC	CASSSGTAYEQYF
TRBV5-4	TRBD1	.	TRBJ1-6	TGTGCCAGCAGCCCGCCGGGACAGGGGAAGGGCCCACATTCACCCCTCCACTTT	CASSPPGQGKGPHSPLHF